These 9 T cell receptor beta chains were sequenced from one sample in a study of identical twins. TCRdb independently ran MiXCR on the 5' RACE reads; one entry per CDR3 protein. There are 700,000 or so distinct CDR3 sequences in the sample; approximately 9% occur only once, and 0.98% lies in the top ten. These data were likewise used in another study, on yellow fever vaccine responses in identical twins.

The sequenced sample was PBMCs. The receptors shown here come from a woman between 18 and 29 years old in good health.

This clonotype was recorded many times. This chain connects TRBV24-1 to TRBJ2-2, with TRBD2 matching over 10 bases. CDR1 KGHDR and CDR2 SFDVKD come from the germline V gene. V lost 4 bases to trimming and J lost 6 bases; unmatched junction nucleotides: 7. The CDR3 is 16 residues long. CDR3 bases: TGTGCCACCAGTGACTGGACTAGCGGAACATCCGGGGAGCTGTTTTTT. It specifies CATSDWTSGTSGELFF.

This clonotype occurred many times. The chain joins TRBV7-2 to TRBJ2-4, with 10 bases that match TRBD2. There are 15 residues in the CDR3. With 1 base clipped from V and 5 bases from J, the junction kept 2 bases outside the gene matches. Germline V gene data show CDR1 as SGHTA and CDR2 as FQGNSA. As DNA, the CDR3 is TGTGCCAGCAGCTTAGGAACTAGCGGGGAAAACATTCAGTACTTC. This encodes CASSLGTSGENIQYF.

V and J are TRBV15 and TRBJ1-1; D is ambiguous. This CDR3 has 13 amino acids. The germline CDR1 and CDR2 sequences are LNHNV and YYDKDF (reference sequence). The V and J ends lost 7 bases and 0 bases respectively, with 9 bases between them. This CDR3 reads CATKRALNTEAFF. DNA for the CDR3: TGTGCCACCAAGAGGGCCCTGAACACTGAAGCTTTCTTT. Full variable domain (remainder filled in from reference TRBV15 and TRBJ1-1): DAMVIQNPRYQVTQFGKPVTLSCSQTLNHNVMYWYQQKSSQAPKLLFHYYDKDFNNEADTPDNFQSRRPNTSFCFLDIRSPGLGDTAMYLCATKRALNTEAFFGQGTRLTVV.

Ten or more counts support this clonotype. The V call is TRBV29-1, the J call TRBJ2-3; 8 bases fit TRBD1. CDR1 SQVTM and CDR2 ANQGSEA come from the germline V gene. V dropped 8 bases and J dropped 2; count of bases not matched to a gene: 6. This CDR3 contains 13 residues. The DNA of the CDR3 is TGCAGCCCTCGGACAGGGCCCACAGATACGCAGTATTTT. It codes for CSPRTGPTDTQYF.

This clonotype was seen repeatedly, ten times or more. This chain connects TRBV12-3 or TRBV12-4 to TRBJ2-7, with 7 bases identical to TRBD1. The V and J ends lost 3 bases and 2 bases, in that order; junction bases with no gene match: 4. The CDR3 runs 14 residues. CDR3 amino acids: CASSFRDRPYEQYF. The CDR3 nucleotides read TGTGCCAGCAGTTTCCGGGACAGACCCTACGAGCAGTACTTC.

This clonotype showed up just a few times. This chain links TRBV3-1 with TRBJ2-7; D call uncertain. V was trimmed by 1 base and J by 6 bases, leaving 13 bases between them. Germline CDR1 and CDR2: LGHDT and YNNKEL (reference sequence). CDR3 length: 14 amino acids. The CDR3 sequence is CASSQGWSQSEQYF. DNA of the CDR3: TGTGCCAGCAGCCAAGGATGGTCCCAAAGCGAGCAGTACTTC.

This chain links TRBV6-2 or TRBV6-3 with TRBJ2-1, with 9 bases lining up with TRBD2. Looked up from germline, CDR1 is MNHEY and CDR2 is SVGEGT. There are 20 residues in the CDR3. With 0 bases clipped from V and 0 bases from J, the junction kept 12 bases outside the gene matches. CDR3 sequence reads: CASSYSIRLAGLDSYNEQFF. The CDR3 region has the DNA TGTGCCAGCAGTTACTCAATTAGGCTAGCGGGACTAGACTCCTACAATGAGCAGTTCTTC.

This clonotype was counted many times. DNA for the CDR3: TGTGCCAGCAGCCCATTTACAGGATTGAACACTGAAGCTTTCTTT. Translation gives CASSPFTGLNTEAFF. The V and J genes are TRBV7-9 and TRBJ1-1, with D perhaps matching TRBD1 (5 bases). The CDR3 extends over 15 amino acids. Germline loops: CDR1 SEHNR, CDR2 FQNEAQ (reference sequence). Trimming took off 5 bases at V and 0 bases at J, with 13 bases between the two ends.

This clonotype was observed a few times. The chain combines TRBV6-1 with TRBJ2-3; tentatively, D is TRBD1 or TRBD2 (6 bases each). Germline V gene sequence: CDR1 MNHNS, CDR2 SASEGT. CDR3 length: 16 amino acids. Trimming removed 6 bases at V and 0 bases at J, with 16 bases between. Written as DNA, the CDR3 is TGTGCCAGCAGCCCCGGGGGACACCCTAGCACAGATACGCAGTATTTT. Translation: CASSPGGHPSTDTQYF.